Listed below are T cell receptor beta chains from one sample, sequenced in a study of T cell responses to AZD1222 COVID-19 vaccine. Clones were sequenced by immunoSEQ multiplex PCR, and TCRdb holds only the in-frame ones, with some missing. The sample holds about 110,000 clones, 85% to 95% seen once. The source material was peripheral blood, sampled on day 0 of AZD1222 vaccination. Receptor source: an adult in good health. CDR3s include the opening cysteine and the closing phenylalanine or tryptophan. The D gene is left open where the match is weak. A clone size is listed for some rows: how often the clone was seen (once, few, many), or a class if it is expanded.

v_call,d_call,clone_size,j_call,cdr3_nt,cdr3_aa
TRBV10-2,-,-,TRBJ2-2,TGCGCCAGCAGTGAGGGGCCTGGGGAGCTGTTTTTT,CASSEGPGELFF
TRBV14,-,-,TRBJ2-1,TGTGCCAGCAGCCGCCGGGACTCTGTCAATGAGCAGTTCTTC,CASSRRDSVNEQFF
TRBV5-6,-,once,TRBJ2-7,TGTGCCAGCAGCTTGTTCGCAGGGTACACCTACGAGCAGTACTTC,CASSLFAGYTYEQYF
TRBV15,-,-,TRBJ1-2,TGTGCCACCAGCAGGAAACAGGGAACGGGCTACACCTTC,CATSRKQGTGYTF
TRBV30,-,-,TRBJ2-7,TGTGCCTGGGAGGATGCCTACGAGCAGTACTTC,CAWEDAYEQYF
TRBV6-5,TRBD2,-,TRBJ2-2,TGTGCCAGCAGTTACTTTAGCGGGGATGGCACCGGGGAGCTGTTTTTT,CASSYFSGDGTGELFF
TRBV9,-,once,TRBJ2-7,TGTGCCAGCGCCCCCACCGGGACAAGCTACGAGCAGTACTTC,CASAPTGTSYEQYF
TRBV28,-,-,TRBJ1-3,TGTGCCAGCAGTTCCGGGACCGTGAAGGGGCACACCATATATTTT,CASSSGTVKGHTIYF
TRBV28,-,-,TRBJ1-1,TGTGCCAGCAGGTCACGCCGGGGGCGGGGGAACACTGAAGCTTTCTTT,CASRSRRGRGNTEAFF
TRBV6-5,TRBD1,-,TRBJ1-4,TGTGCCAGCAGGCCCGGGACAGGGAACGAAAAACTGTTTTTT,CASRPGTGNEKLFF
TRBV6-2/TRBV6-3,-,-,TRBJ2-2,TGTGCCAGCAGTTACCCGGGGCTCGTCGGGGAGCTGTTTTTT,CASSYPGLVGELFF
TRBV5-1,TRBD2,once,TRBJ2-7,TGCGCCAGCAGCCCCGCTCGGGGGGGGGCCGGTACCTACGAGCAGTACTTC,CASSPARGGAGTYEQYF
TRBV5-1,-,-,TRBJ2-5,TGCGCCAGCAGCTTGGCTTCAGCAGCCATCCAAGAGACCCAGTACTTC,CASSLASAAIQETQYF
TRBV9,-,-,TRBJ1-2,TGTGCCAGCAGCCCTAGGGGAGCTAACTATGGCTACACCTTC,CASSPRGANYGYTF
TRBV3-1/TRBV3-2,TRBD1,once,TRBJ1-1,TGTGCCAGCAGCCAAGGTACAGGGGGGACTGAAGCTTTCTTT,CASSQGTGGTEAFF
TRBV7-2,-,-,TRBJ1-3,TGTGCCAGCAGCCTTCAGGGTCCAGACTCCATATATTTT,CASSLQGPDSIYF
TRBV5-5,-,-,TRBJ1-6,TGTGCCAGCAGCTTTTCAGACTCCTATAATTCACCCCTCCACTTT,CASSFSDSYNSPLHF
TRBV19,TRBD1,once,TRBJ1-6,TGTGCCAGTAGGGGCAGGGGGGCTAATTCACCCCTCCACTTT,CASRGRGANSPLHF
TRBV5-4,-,-,TRBJ2-3,TGTGCCAGCAGGCCCGCAGGGTCTCGCACAGATACGCAGTATTTT,CASRPAGSRTDTQYF